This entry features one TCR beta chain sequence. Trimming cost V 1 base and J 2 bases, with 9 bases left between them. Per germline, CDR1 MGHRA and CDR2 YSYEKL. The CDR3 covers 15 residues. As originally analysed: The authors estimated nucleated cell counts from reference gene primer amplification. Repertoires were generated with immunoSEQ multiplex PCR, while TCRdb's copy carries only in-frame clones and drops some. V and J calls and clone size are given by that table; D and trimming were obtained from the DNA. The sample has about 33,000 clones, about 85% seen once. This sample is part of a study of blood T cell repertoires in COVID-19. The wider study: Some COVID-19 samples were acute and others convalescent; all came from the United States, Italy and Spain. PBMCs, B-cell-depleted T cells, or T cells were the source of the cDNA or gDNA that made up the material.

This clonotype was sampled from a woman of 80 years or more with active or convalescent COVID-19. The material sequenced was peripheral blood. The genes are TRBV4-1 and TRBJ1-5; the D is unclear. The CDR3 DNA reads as TGCGCCAGCAGCCAAGTGGGGAGCGGCAATCAGCCCCAGCATTTT. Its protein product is CASSQVGSGNQPQHF.